This TCR beta chain was captured by sequencing in a study of Ad26.COV2.S vaccination and SARS-CoV-2 variants. This clone was counted a single time. Antigen specificity is unknown. Distinct nucleotide sequences in the sample also encode this CDR3. Findings of the study overall: Relative to placebo recipients, vaccine recipients exhibited elevated spike-specific TCR breadth.

V lost 1 base, J lost 3 bases, and 8 bases lay in between. Germline-derived CDR1 and CDR2 are SGHNT and YENEEA. The CDR3 length is 14 residues. Treatment defined: around 19 received Ad26.COV2.S at low or high dose, single or two shots; roughly five received placebo; per-sample allocation not given. Samples were taken on day 63 after the first vaccine or placebo injection. Using immunoSEQ multiplex PCR, the repertoire was profiled, and TCRdb retains in-frame clones only, with some absent. The sample includes 300,000 to 400,000 clones, about nine tenths seen only once; the top ten take roughly 3.1%. This chain connects TRBV11-3 to TRBJ2-3; D unresolved. Source: peripheral blood, taken in a trial of Ad26.COV2.S vaccine versus placebo. This sequence was found in a person aged 18-65 years who received the Ad26.COV2.S COVID-19 vaccine or a placebo. CDR3 amino acids: CASSLGASTDTQYF. The CDR3 DNA sequence: TGTGCCAGCAGCTTAGGGGCGAGTACAGATACGCAGTATTTT.